Listed here is a single T cell receptor (beta chain). Its target is unknown. This sample stems from a study of T cells in tumors after PD-1 blockade. Study overall: Patients received pembrolizumab 200 mg every 3 weeks or cemiplimab 350 mg every 2 weeks. Daily vismodegib 150 mg continued in a subset of anti-PD-1-treated patients. On average, peripheral blood gave approximately 120,000 TCR templates and about 40,000 unique clonotypes. General study findings and limits: Approximately 41% of tumor TCR clonotypes were also found in blood.

The assay was immunoSEQ multiplex PCR, and TCRdb's table has in-frame clones only and misses some. The table has 45,000 to 60,000 clones, approximately 79% seen once. This CDR3 is 11 amino acids long. The germline V and J ends were trimmed by 5 bases and 7 bases, with 8 bases remaining between them. Germline V gene sequence: CDR1 DFQATT, CDR2 SNEGSKA (reference sequence). Here the sequenced sample was PBMCs, taken before anti-PD-1 therapy. This clonotype originated in a human donor with advanced basal cell or squamous cell carcinoma (not recorded which). The chain combines TRBV20-1 with TRBJ2-2; D is unclear. The DNA for the CDR3 is TGCAGTGCTCCTCTGGGCGGGGAGCTGTTTTTT. Translation: CSAPLGGELFF.